These T cell receptor beta chains were read from a single sample in a study of vaccination effects on CD4 cells after COVID-19. These receptors have no identified antigens. The repertoire was sequenced with immunoSEQ multiplex PCR; TCRdb's copy has only in-frame clones and lacks some. This table holds 15,000 or so clones, around 76% found once. The sample in question was CD4+ T cells from PBMCs cultured with SARS-CoV-2 spike peptides, obtained after COVID-19 vaccination. The source is a human donor who had a prior SARS-CoV-2 infection. CDR3s include the opening cysteine and the closing phenylalanine or tryptophan. Each record gives: clone size, V gene, D gene, J gene, CDR3 DNA, CDR3 protein. The D gene is left open where the match is weak. Only some rows state a clone size, as once, few, many or a class for expanded clones.

>.|TRBV4-2|.|TRBJ2-5
TGTGCCAGCAGCCAAGAGGGAACTTCGGGTATCGGGAGTTTGGAGACCCAGTACTTC
CASSQEGTSGIGSLETQYF
>.|TRBV18|.|TRBJ1-1
TGTGCCAGCTCACCTACGACAGGCCCGAACACTGAAGCTTTCTTT
CASSPTTGPNTEAFF
>.|TRBV5-4|.|TRBJ2-5
TGTGCCACCTCCACCCCGGTGGGGGCGGGAGAGACCCAGTACTTC
CATSTPVGAGETQYF
>.|TRBV24-1|.|TRBJ2-3
TGTGCCACCAGTGATTTTCGGGCAGTAGCCACAGATACGCAGTATTTT
CATSDFRAVATDTQYF
>.|TRBV4-3|.|TRBJ2-1
TGCGCCAGCAGCCAAGATCTGACCCAGAGCGATGAGCAGTTCTTC
CASSQDLTQSDEQFF
>.|TRBV30|.|TRBJ1-3
TGTGCCTGGAGTGAGGGTAGTGTGCCTGGAAACACCATATATTTT
CAWSEGSVPGNTIYF
>few|TRBV2|.|TRBJ2-1
TGTGCCAGCAGTGAAGCAAGGCAGCAGGATGAGCAGTTCTTC
CASSEARQQDEQFF
>.|TRBV5-1|.|TRBJ1-1
TGCGCCAGCAGCTTGGGACACGGTGGGGAAGCTTTCTTT
CASSLGHGGEAFF
>.|TRBV5-1|TRBD2|TRBJ2-3
TGCGCCAGCAGCGTCGGGAGGGCCGAGGCAGATACGCAGTATTTT
CASSVGRAEADTQYF
>.|TRBV7-9|.|TRBJ1-6
TGTGCCAGCAGCTTTACCGCGGGGGACTCACCCCTCCACTTT
CASSFTAGDSPLHF
>medium-sized|TRBV12-3/TRBV12-4|.|TRBJ1-3
TGTGCCAGCAGTTTGAGCCCTGGGAACACCATATATTTT
CASSLSPGNTIYF
>.|TRBV19|TRBD1|TRBJ1-1
TGTGCCAGTAGTGGGGACAGCGTGAACACTGAAGCTTTCTTT
CASSGDSVNTEAFF
>few|TRBV6-1|.|TRBJ2-2
TGTGCCAGCAGTGTGGTAAACACCGGGGAGCTGTTTTTT
CASSVVNTGELFF
>.|TRBV6-5|TRBD1|TRBJ2-1
TGTGCCAGCAGGGCCGGGACAGGGTTTGGTGGGTTCTTC
CASRAGTGFGGFF
>.|TRBV19|TRBD1|TRBJ1-4
TGTGCCAGTAGTCCGGGACAGGGTAGTAGTGTGTTTTTT
CASSPGQGSSVFF
>.|TRBV11-3|.|TRBJ2-7
TGTGCCAGCGGGTCTCAGTCAAGCTCCTACGAGCAGTACTTC
CASGSQSSSYEQYF
>.|TRBV10-3|TRBD1|TRBJ2-3
TGTGCCATCAGTGAGTTTGGGACAGGGATGACAGATACGCAGTATTTT
CAISEFGTGMTDTQYF
>few|TRBV6-5|.|TRBJ1-1
TGTGCCAGCAGTTACTACATGAACACTGAAGCTTTCTTT
CASSYYMNTEAFF
>.|TRBV18|.|TRBJ2-2
TGTGCCAGCTCACCTGCCACCGGGGAGCTGTTTTTT
CASSPATGELFF
>.|TRBV5-1|.|TRBJ2-7
TGCGCCAGCAGCTTGGCGGGCAGGGGACCTACAAAGCAGTACTTC
CASSLAGRGPTKQYF
>few|TRBV6-1|TRBD2|TRBJ2-7
TGTGCCAGCAGTGAAGCGGGAGGGTTCTACGAGCAGTACTTC
CASSEAGGFYEQYF
>.|TRBV7-2|.|TRBJ2-7
TGTGCCAGCAGCTGGAACCGGGACTTAACCTACGAGCAGTACTTC
CASSWNRDLTYEQYF
>.|TRBV6-6|.|TRBJ2-5
TGTGCCAGCAGCGTCCCTCGAGGGGAAGAGACCCAGTACTTC
CASSVPRGEETQYF
>.|TRBV2|.|TRBJ1-4
TGTGCCAGCAGCGGGGCAACTAATGAAAAACTGTTTTTT
CASSGATNEKLFF
>.|TRBV9|TRBD2|TRBJ2-5
TGTGCCAGCAGCGCTAGCGGCTCTGGGACCCAGTACTTC
CASSASGSGTQYF
>.|TRBV19|.|TRBJ1-4
TGTGCCAGTAGCAACAGGGTTAGTGAAAAACTGTTTTTT
CASSNRVSEKLFF
>.|TRBV19|.|TRBJ1-2
TGTGCCAGTAGCATCGACTATGGCTACACCTTC
CASSIDYGYTF
>.|TRBV27|TRBD1|TRBJ2-7
TGTGCCAGCAGTTTAATGCTCGTGGGACAGGGGTACGAGCAGTACTTC
CASSLMLVGQGYEQYF
>.|TRBV4-1|TRBD2|TRBJ2-7
TGCGCCAGCAGCCCCGGGACTAACTCCTACGAGCAGTACTTC
CASSPGTNSYEQYF
>few|TRBV5-1|TRBD1|TRBJ2-2
TGCGCCAGCAGCACAGCAGGACAGGGGGGCCCCGGGGAGCTGTTTTTT
CASSTAGQGGPGELFF
>.|TRBV14|.|TRBJ2-5
TGTGCCAGCAGCCAAGTGGGCAGGGATTGGGAGACCCAGTACTTC
CASSQVGRDWETQYF
>.|TRBV20-1|.|TRBJ2-1
TGCAGTGCTAGATCCATGGGTGTGCAGTTCTTC
CSARSMGVQFF
>.|TRBV11-1|.|TRBJ2-3
TGTGCCAGCAGCTTAGTTGTGGATACGCAGTATTTT
CASSLVVDTQYF
>few|TRBV2|.|TRBJ1-2
TGTGCCAGCAGTGATGAGGGAAACTATGGCTACACCTTC
CASSDEGNYGYTF
>.|TRBV30|TRBD2|TRBJ2-1
TGTGCCTGGAGTGTATGGTTCCTAGCGGGAGACAATGAGCAGTTCTTC
CAWSVWFLAGDNEQFF
>.|TRBV7-3|TRBD2|TRBJ2-1
TGTGCCAGCAGCTTAACCCCGACTAGCGGGGGGTTTAGGAGCTCCTACAATGAGCAGTTCTTC
CASSLTPTSGGFRSSYNEQFF
>.|TRBV7-9|TRBD1|TRBJ2-1
TGTGCCAGCAGCCCGAGGACAGGCGGTTGGGTTGAGCAGTTCTTC
CASSPRTGGWVEQFF
>.|TRBV5-4|.|TRBJ1-1
TGTGCCAGCAGCCTCCTCCAGGGGCCGGGGGTTACTGAAGCTTTCTTT
CASSLLQGPGVTEAFF